The sequence of this T cell receptor beta chain was determined in a study of chemoradiotherapy in HPV16-positive cancers. Study context: Candidate HPV-specific clones and shared TCR motifs came from a couple of HPV16-positive patients.

Samples were taken several times over chemoradiotherapy. Study results and limitations: Better recurrence-free survival went with HPV-responsive T-cell expansion in HPV16-positive patients.

The germline CDR1 and CDR2 sequences are SGHTA and FQGNSA. The CDR3 length is 12 residues. Trimming removed 1 base from V and 5 bases from J, with 5 bases in between. For this clone: Its antigen is unknown.

Assay: immunoSEQ multiplex PCR; the TCRdb copy retains only in-frame clones and omits some. The sample lists 25,000 to 40,000 clones; roughly nine tenths were seen once. This chain joins TRBV7-2 and TRBJ1-2; D is unclear. The specimen comprised blood, sampled from a patient who underwent chemoradiotherapy. The receptor was derived from a human donor with HPV-associated anogenital cancer. CDR3 in DNA: TGTGCCAGCAGCTTAGAAGGTTATGGCTACACCTTC. Residues: CASSLEGYGYTF.